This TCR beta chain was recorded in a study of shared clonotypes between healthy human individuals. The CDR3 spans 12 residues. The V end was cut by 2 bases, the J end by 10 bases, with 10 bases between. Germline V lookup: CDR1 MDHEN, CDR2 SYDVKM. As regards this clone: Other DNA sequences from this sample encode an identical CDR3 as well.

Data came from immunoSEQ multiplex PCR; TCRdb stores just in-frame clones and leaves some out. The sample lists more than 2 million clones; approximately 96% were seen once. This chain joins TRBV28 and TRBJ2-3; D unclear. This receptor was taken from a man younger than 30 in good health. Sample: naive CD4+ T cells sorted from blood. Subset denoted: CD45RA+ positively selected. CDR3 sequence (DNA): TGTGCCAGCAGTTTACCCCCATGGGCGCAGTATTTT. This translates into CASSLPPWAQYF.